Presented here are 26 T cell receptor beta chains from one specimen sequenced in a study of blood T cell repertoires in COVID-19. TCRdb's copy holds only in-frame clones and misses some; the assay was immunoSEQ multiplex PCR. The sample carries roughly 250,000 clones, more than 85% recorded once. The sequenced sample was PBMCs or T cells enriched from blood (not recorded which). The receptors were sampled from a woman in her forties or fifties who had recovered from COVID-19.

The chain joins TRBV19 to TRBJ1-5; 7 nucleotides align to TRBD1. Per the germline V gene, CDR1 is LNHDA and CDR2 is SQIVND (reference sequence). The trim removed 7 bases at V and 0 bases at J, leaving 6 bases unmatched. This CDR3 comprises 15 residues. The CDR3 loop reads CASTGTEVSNQPQHF. The DNA of the CDR3 is TGTGCCAGTACCGGGACAGAGGTTAGCAATCAGCCCCAGCATTTT.

The V call is TRBV11-3, the J call TRBJ2-1; 11 bases line up with TRBD2. Per germline, CDR1 SGHNT and CDR2 YENEEA. The ends lost 3 bases at V and 8 bases at J; junction bases unmatched: 9. CDR3 length: 16 residues. The CDR3 coding sequence is TGTGCCAGCAGCTTGGATAGCGGGAGGGCCTCCGATGAGCAGTTCTTC. Amino acids: CASSLDSGRASDEQFF.

The CDR3 reads CASSVVAESSYNEQFF. CDR3 coding DNA: TGTGCCAGCAGCGTGGTAGCGGAAAGCTCCTACAATGAGCAGTTCTTC. V is TRBV9 and J is TRBJ2-1; D might be TRBD2 (6 bases). The length of the CDR3 is 16 residues. The germline V gene encodes CDR1 SGDLS and CDR2 YYNGEE. V shed 2 bases and J shed 0 bases, with 12 bases lying between them.

The chain's CDR3 is CAITTGVRSGANVLTF. Written as DNA, the CDR3 is TGTGCCATAACGACAGGAGTTAGATCTGGGGCCAACGTCCTGACTTTC. The V and J genes are TRBV10-3 and TRBJ2-6; the D gene is possibly TRBD1 (6 bases). The germline gives CDR1 ENHRY, CDR2 SYGVKD. The CDR3 is made up of 16 amino acids. Trimming took 9 bases from V and 1 from J, leaving 16 bases between them.

The CDR3 loop is CASSLVGGETTDTQYF. Here the CDR3 DNA reads TGTGCCAGCAGCCTCGTCGGGGGGGAAACCACAGATACGCAGTATTTT. The genes are TRBV11-2 and TRBJ2-3; 8 bases are a match to TRBD2. CDR1 and CDR2 from the germline V gene are SGHAT and FQNNGV. The ends lost 5 bases at V and 2 bases at J; junction bases unmatched: 9. This CDR3 is 16 amino acids long.

This chain connects TRBV28 to TRBJ1-2; the match to TRBD1 covers 8 bases. J lost 5 bases, V lost 10 bases, and 9 bases had no gene match. Germline V gene sequence: CDR1 MDHEN, CDR2 SYDVKM. This CDR3 contains 13 residues. The CDR3 here is CATLDRASYGYTF. The CDR3 bases are TGTGCCACCCTGGACAGGGCGTCGTATGGCTACACCTTC.

V is TRBV21-1 and J is TRBJ2-3; the table names TRBD2, a call not compared with the DNA. TRBV21-1 is marked as a pseudogene. The length of the CDR3 is 13 residues. CDR3 sequence: CASGAGKTDTQYF. In nucleotides, the CDR3 is TGTGCCAGCGGAGCGGGAAAAACAGATACGCAGTATTTT.

This clone was detected many times. V and J are TRBV2 and TRBJ1-5, with 9 bases matching TRBD1. With 1 base clipped from V and 7 bases from J, the junction kept 8 bases outside the gene matches. The CDR3 has 16 amino acids. CDR1 and CDR2 (germline): SNHLY, FYNNEI. This chain's CDR3 is CASSEGRTGASQPQHF. CDR3 bases: TGTGCCAGCAGTGAAGGTCGGACAGGGGCGTCCCAGCCCCAGCATTTT.

The chain has TRBV29-1 and TRBJ2-3; TRBD2 might be the D (5 bases). The germline V gene encodes CDR1 SQVTM and CDR2 ANQGSEA. The V and J ends lost 4 bases and 1 base respectively, with 9 bases between them. The CDR3 is made up of 13 amino acids. The CDR3 reads CSVVGSGTDTQYF. CDR3 DNA: TGCAGCGTTGTGGGGAGTGGCACAGATACGCAGTATTTT.

The rearrangement uses TRBV6-1 and TRBJ1-2, with TRBD1 matching over 7 bases. V dropped 2 bases and J dropped 4; count of bases not matched to a gene: 4. Per germline, CDR1 MNHNS and CDR2 SASEGT. The length of the CDR3 is 14 residues. The CDR3 spells CASSELRQGYGYTF. For the CDR3, the DNA is TGTGCCAGCAGTGAACTGAGACAGGGCTATGGCTACACCTTC.

This clone turned up a few times. The chain joins TRBV3-1 (or the pseudogene TRBV3-2) to TRBJ1-1; the D gene is possibly TRBD1 (5 bases). V was cut by 4 bases and J by 2 bases, with 11 bases left in between. The CDR3 covers 14 residues. The germline CDR1 and CDR2 sequences are LGHDT and YNNKEL (reference sequence). The CDR3 sequence is CASSRRTPNTEAFF. CDR3 bases: TGTGCCAGCAGCCGTCGGACACCTAACACTGAAGCTTTCTTT.

The chain combines TRBV28 with TRBJ2-2; the match to TRBD2 covers 14 bases. Germline V gene sequence: CDR1 MDHEN, CDR2 SYDVKM. The CDR3 is 18 residues long. Unmatched junction bases numbered 5, after V lost 4 bases and J lost 1 base. CDR3 amino acids: CASSWGLAGVVNTGELFF. The CDR3 DNA reads as TGTGCCAGCAGTTGGGGACTAGCGGGAGTAGTGAACACCGGGGAGCTGTTTTTT.

The chain carries TRBV28 and TRBJ2-6; D unclear. The CDR3 has 15 amino acids. V lost 5 bases to trimming and J lost 0 bases, with 8 bases between them. Per the germline V gene, CDR1 is MDHEN and CDR2 is SYDVKM. The DNA of the CDR3 is TGTGCCAGCAGTAATATACTCTCTGGGGCCAACGTCCTGACTTTC. Amino acids: CASSNILSGANVLTF.

This clone was picked up one time. The chain has TRBV29-1 and TRBJ1-1, with TRBD1 matching 7 bases. V dropped 6 bases and J dropped 4; count of bases not matched to a gene: 8. Germline V gives CDR1 SQVTM, CDR2 ANQGSEA. This CDR3 is 13 amino acids long. CDR3 in amino acids: CSVQTGRVTEAFF. The CDR3 region has the DNA TGCAGCGTCCAGACAGGGCGTGTCACTGAAGCTTTCTTT.

This chain uses TRBV11-2 with TRBJ2-7; D is perhaps TRBD1 (5 bases). This CDR3 comprises 16 residues. Germline loops: CDR1 SGHAT, CDR2 FQNNGV. Between the trimmed V and J ends, which lost 5 bases and 6 bases, there was a span of 23 bases. The CDR3 region has the DNA TGTGCCAGCAGCCGAATAACAGGTGATGGAGCAGGCGAGCAGTACTTC. Its translation: CASSRITGDGAGEQYF.

The chain joins TRBV12-3 or TRBV12-4 to TRBJ1-1; 8 nucleotides align to TRBD1. V gave up 6 bases and J gave up 13 bases; unmatched junction bases: 13. The CDR3 length is 13 residues. CDR3 DNA: TGTGCCAGCAGCCTTGGACAGGGTGGATGGGTTTTCTTT. Translated: CASSLGQGGWVFF.

This rearrangement joins TRBV7-2 to TRBJ1-6; possible D gene TRBD1, 6 bases. V shed 1 base and J shed 10 bases, with 17 bases lying between them. The germline CDR1 and CDR2 sequences are SGHTA and FQGNSA. This CDR3 is 16 amino acids long. CDR3 DNA sequence: TGTGCCAGCAGCTTAGGAATAAGGGGGATCCCCTCACCCCTCCACTTT. Translating gives CASSLGIRGIPSPLHF.

V usage is TRBV30 and J usage is TRBJ1-1; D is ambiguous. This CDR3 has 13 amino acids. The germline gives CDR1 GTSNPN, CDR2 SVGIG (reference sequence). Trimming stripped 7 bases from V and 7 bases from J, with 19 bases between. CDR3 coding DNA: TGTGCCTCAGCCTGGGGAGGATCAAATGAAGCTTTCTTT. It codes for CASAWGGSNEAFF.

The chain uses TRBV9 and TRBJ2-3; 11 bases agree with TRBD2. Germline V CDR1 and CDR2: SGDLS, YYNGEE. V gave up 4 bases and J gave up 4 bases; unmatched junction bases: 8. The CDR3 totals 16 residues. The CDR3 nucleotides read TGTGCCAGCAGCTCCGGGACTAGCGGTGGGGCAGATACGCAGTATTTT. Protein: CASSSGTSGGADTQYF.

This chain connects TRBV28 to TRBJ1-2; maybe TRBD1 (5 bases). In germline, CDR1 is MDHEN, CDR2 SYDVKM. Trimming pared 3 bases from V and 5 bases from J, leaving 10 bases between. The CDR3 spans 13 residues. The CDR3 reads CASSFTGSYGYTF. CDR3 nucleotide sequence: TGTGCCAGCAGTTTTACAGGTTCTTATGGCTACACCTTC.

This clone appeared once. V is TRBV9 and J is TRBJ2-1; D is uncertain. The CDR3 runs 18 residues. V was clipped by 4 bases and J by 4 bases, with 24 bases between them. Germline assignment: CDR1 SGDLS and CDR2 YYNGEE. The chain's CDR3 is CASSPKRDSRVIYNEQFF. The CDR3 DNA sequence: TGTGCCAGCAGCCCCAAGAGAGACTCACGGGTTATTTACAATGAGCAGTTCTTC.

The chain has TRBV30 and TRBJ2-7; a possible D gene is TRBD2 (6 bases). Trimming cost V 3 bases and J 0 bases, with 12 bases left between them. Germline V CDR1 and CDR2: GTSNPN, SVGIG (reference sequence). This CDR3 spans 14 amino acids. The CDR3: CAWRDKTSSYEQYF. As DNA, the CDR3 is TGTGCCTGGAGAGATAAGACTAGCTCCTACGAGCAGTACTTC.

Written as DNA, the CDR3 is TGTGCCAGCAGCCTAGCGGAGGACGGAGCTTTCTTT. Translating gives CASSLAEDGAFF. This chain joins TRBV11-2 and TRBJ1-1; D ambiguous. This CDR3 has 12 amino acids. Germline CDR1 and CDR2: SGHAT and FQNNGV. V lost 5 bases, J lost 10 bases, and 14 bases lay in between.

This chain connects TRBV5-1 to TRBJ2-1, with TRBD2 matching 8 bases. The V gene's germline CDR1 is SGHRS and CDR2 YFSETQ. Trimming removed 1 base from V and 0 bases from J; junction bases left unmatched: 3. The CDR3 totals 16 residues. CDR3 loop: CASSLPAGGSYNEQFF. CDR3 nucleotides: TGCGCCAGCAGCTTGCCCGCGGGGGGCTCCTACAATGAGCAGTTCTTC.

The CDR3 nucleotides are TGTGCCAGCAGTACTGGGGCTAGCGGGAGGGGAAATGAGCAGTTCTTC. It translates to CASSTGASGRGNEQFF. This chain connects TRBV6-2 or TRBV6-3 to TRBJ2-1; 12 bases are a match to TRBD2. From germline, CDR1 is MNHEY and CDR2 SVGEGT. This CDR3 comprises 16 residues. J lost 7 bases, V lost 5 bases, and 9 bases had no gene match.

The CDR3 bases are TGTGCCAGCAGTTTATGGCGCTTTAAGGACAGGGGCAGCACCGGGGAGCTGTTTTTT. Its protein is CASSLWRFKDRGSTGELFF. J is TRBJ2-2 and V is TRBV28, with 9 bases that match TRBD1. The V gene's germline CDR1 is MDHEN and CDR2 SYDVKM. The CDR3 consists of 19 residues. V lost 0 bases and J lost 4; bases outside the gene matches: 12.